Presented here are 14 T cell receptor beta chains from one specimen sequenced in a study of cytomegalovirus exposure and HLA in healthy donors. PCR employed 60 Vbeta and 13 Jbeta primers. Generated by immunoSEQ multiplex PCR, the TCRdb table keeps only in-frame clones and is missing some. The table lists 160,000 or so clones, approximately 86% of them singletons. The sample taken for sequencing was PBMCs. The receptors originated from a woman aged 18 to 35 in good health and CMV-seronegative.

The chain recombines TRBV5-1 with TRBJ2-1; the match to TRBD2 covers 10 bases. This CDR3 region has 16 residues. J was trimmed by 1 base and V by 6 bases; bases with no gene match: 7. The germline V gene encodes CDR1 SGHRS and CDR2 YFSETQ. CDR3 sequence (DNA): TGCGCCAGCACCCCAAGCGGGGGGGTTTCCTACAATGAGCAGTTCTTC. Translated: CASTPSGGVSYNEQFF.

The V gene is TRBV5-1, the J gene TRBJ1-2, with D perhaps matching TRBD1 (6 bases). Germline loops: CDR1 SGHRS, CDR2 YFSETQ. The V end was cut by 0 bases, the J end by 7 bases, with 13 bases between. The CDR3 sequence is 14 residues long. CDR3 sequence (DNA): TGCGCCAGCAGCTTGGAGGTGCGGGGGCTTGGCTACACCTTC. Protein product: CASSLEVRGLGYTF.

The chain employs TRBV28 and TRBJ2-7; tentatively, D is TRBD1 (5 bases). Looked up from germline, CDR1 is MDHEN and CDR2 is SYDVKM. CDR3 size: 13 residues. V was trimmed by 3 bases and J by 2 bases, leaving 8 bases between them. As DNA, the CDR3 is TGTGCCAGCAGTTTCAGACAGACCTACGAGCAGTACTTC. This encodes CASSFRQTYEQYF. The complete variable domain, with remaining parts taken from reference TRBV28 and TRBJ2-7, reads DVKVTQSSRYLVKRTGEKVFLECVQDMDHENMFWYRQDPGLGLRLIYFSYDVKMKEKGDIPEGYSVSREKKERFSLILESASTNQTSMYLCASSFRQTYEQYFGPGTRLTVT.

The gene calls are TRBV20-1 and TRBJ1-2, with unresolved D. The CDR3 contains 9 residues. Germline V lookup: CDR1 DFQATT, CDR2 SNEGSKA (reference sequence). The V and J ends lost 5 bases and 5 bases respectively, with 3 bases between them. CDR3 sequence: CSALYGYTF. CDR3 sequence (DNA): TGCAGTGCTCTTTATGGCTACACCTTC.

V gene TRBV27 combines with J gene TRBJ2-7; 9 bases agree with TRBD1. The trim removed 11 bases at V and 5 bases at J, leaving 7 bases unmatched. CDR3 length: 12 residues. Germline-derived CDR1 and CDR2 are MNHEY and SMNVEV (reference sequence). CDR3 DNA sequence: TGTGCCGGCCGGGACAGGGAACACGAGCAGTACTTC. Encoded protein: CAGRDREHEQYF.

This sequence joins TRBV2 and TRBJ2-1; 7 bases map to TRBD1. After removal of 6 bases from V and 12 bases from J, the junction contained 20 bases not matched to a gene. This CDR3 is 16 amino acids long. The V gene's germline CDR1 is SNHLY and CDR2 FYNNEI. This CDR3 is CASSLPRDRPMNWQFF. The CDR3 nucleotides are TGTGCCAGCAGCCTTCCCCGGGACAGACCAATGAATTGGCAGTTCTTC.

The chain links TRBV2 to TRBJ2-5; TRBD2 agrees at 11 bases. V trimming: 9 bases; J trimming: 5 bases; junction bases outside the gene matches: 17. Per germline, CDR1 SNHLY and CDR2 FYNNEI. The CDR3 is 17 amino acids. The CDR3 bases are TGTGCCAGTTTACCGGGACTAGCGGTCATGGCAAGGGAGACCCAGTACTTC. It specifies CASLPGLAVMARETQYF.

This chain connects TRBV2 to TRBJ1-3, with TRBD1 matching 7 bases. CDR1 and CDR2 from the germline V gene are SNHLY and FYNNEI. V trimming: 7 bases; J trimming: 6 bases; junction bases outside the gene matches: 9. CDR3 length equals 14 residues. The CDR3 sequence: CASTLQTGKNTIYF. The CDR3 region has the DNA TGTGCCAGCACCCTACAGACAGGGAAAAACACCATATATTTT.

V gene TRBV30 combines with J gene TRBJ2-1; 10 bases map to TRBD2. V gave up 5 bases and J gave up 7 bases; unmatched junction bases: 8. CDR3 length: 14 amino acids. The germline CDR1 and CDR2 sequences are GTSNPN and SVGIG (reference sequence). CDR3 coding DNA: TGTGCCTGGGGTCTAGCGGGAGCTTGGAATGAGCAGTTCTTC. Its protein is CAWGLAGAWNEQFF.

CDR3 sequence reads: CASSLGGQGNTGELFF. CDR3 DNA sequence: TGTGCCAGCAGCTTAGGGGGACAGGGAAACACCGGGGAGCTGTTTTTT. The chain employs TRBV7-3 and TRBJ2-2; TRBD1 matches at 9 bases. The junction had 3 bases not matched to a gene; V was cut back by 2 bases and J by 2 bases. Germline V gives CDR1 SGHTA, CDR2 FQGTGA. This CDR3 is 16 amino acids long. Using reference TRBV7-3 and TRBJ2-2 for the parts outside the CDR3, the full variable domain is GAGVSQTPSNKVTEKGKYVELRCDPISGHTALYWYRQSLGQGPEFLIYFQGTGAADDSGLPNDRFFAVRPEGSVSTLKIQRTERGDSAVYLCASSLGGQGNTGELFFGEGSRLTVL.

This chain's CDR3 is CASSLGATQYF. The CDR3 nucleotides are TGTGCCAGCAGTTTAGGAGCGACCCAGTACTTC. The rearrangement joins TRBV27 to TRBJ2-5; D is unclear. CDR1 and CDR2 from the germline V gene are MNHEY and SMNVEV (reference sequence). The CDR3 consists of 11 residues. Trimming took 2 bases from V and 7 from J, leaving 5 bases between them.

The rearrangement uses TRBV7-2 and TRBJ1-2, with D possibly TRBD1 on 5 matching bases. This CDR3 comprises 13 residues. The V and J ends lost 5 bases and 6 bases respectively, with 13 bases between them. CDR1 and CDR2 (germline): SGHTA, FQGNSA. The CDR3 DNA reads TGTGCCAGCAGCCTCGAGAGGACAAATGGCTACACCTTC. This sequence encodes CASSLERTNGYTF.

The sample holds a few counts of this clone. The chain is built from TRBV15 and TRBJ2-1, with TRBD2 identical over 9 bases. This CDR3 is 17 amino acids long. Trimming took 5 bases from V and 4 from J; bases not matched to a gene: 12. CDR1 is LNHNV, CDR2 YYDKDF, per germline (reference sequence). The CDR3 DNA follows: TGTGCCACCAGCGGAAAAGCGGGAGGACCCAATTACAATGAGCAGTTCTTC. It translates to CATSGKAGGPNYNEQFF.

In this sample, this clone turned up a few times. This chain joins TRBV27 and TRBJ1-4; no clear D gene. V lost 3 bases, J lost 10 bases, and 12 bases lay in between. This CDR3 region has 13 residues. Germline-derived CDR1 and CDR2 are MNHEY and SMNVEV (reference sequence). Written as DNA, the CDR3 is TGTGCCAGCAGTTTTGGAGGTTACGCAAAACTGTTTTTT. Residues: CASSFGGYAKLFF.